The T cell receptor (beta chain) described here comes from a study of T cell responses to AZD1222 COVID-19 vaccine. Trimming stripped 5 bases from V and 2 bases from J, with 11 bases between. This CDR3 comprises 14 residues. Germline V gene lookup returns CDR1 SGHTA and CDR2 FQGNSA. Using immunoSEQ multiplex PCR, the repertoire was profiled, and TCRdb retains in-frame clones only, with some absent. The sample lists some 96,000 clones, about 85% occurring once. V usage is TRBV7-2 and J usage is TRBJ2-3; D not resolved. Sequences were derived from peripheral blood, sampled on day 0 of AZD1222 vaccination. This TCR was recovered from an adult in good health. CDR3: CASSPHHNTDTQYF. As DNA, the CDR3 is TGTGCCAGCAGCCCCCACCATAACACAGATACGCAGTATTTT.